These 24 T cell receptor beta chains share one sample of origin, sequenced in a study of blood T cells in healthy people across ages. The use of a sample-barcoded 5' primer and a J-beta primer mix characterized a second PCR of about 7 to 12 cycles. Each CDR3 protein is one row after TCRdb ran MiXCR on the 5' RACE reads. This table has 1.4 million or so distinct CDR3 sequences, 35% to 45% appearing once. Sequenced material: blood. The receptors here all came from a woman under 30 in good health.

This sequence joins TRBV7-9 and TRBJ2-3; the D gene could be TRBD1 or TRBD2 (5 bases each). Per the germline V gene, CDR1 is SEHNR and CDR2 is FQNEAQ (reference sequence). The germline V and J ends were trimmed by 5 bases and 3 bases, with 18 bases remaining between them. CDR3 size: 16 residues. CDR3 in amino acids: CASSPRLGTETDTQYF. In DNA, the CDR3 is TGTGCCAGCAGCCCCCGGCTAGGGACGGAGACAGATACGCAGTATTTT.

V is TRBV12-5 and J is TRBJ2-1, with D unclear. In germline, CDR1 is LGHNT, CDR2 FRNRAP. The V end lost 5 bases, the J end lost 12 bases, and 11 bases lay between the germline ends. The CDR3 totals 11 residues. CDR3 sequence (DNA): TGTGCTAGTGGTAGGCTATCGGCGCAGTTCTTC. Its translation: CASGRLSAQFF.

V and J are TRBV5-5 and TRBJ1-5; D unclear. From germline, CDR1 is SGHKS and CDR2 YYEKEE (reference sequence). V lost 5 bases to trimming and J lost 1 base, with 10 bases between them. The CDR3 consists of 14 residues. CDR3 coding DNA: TGTGCCAGCAGTACCTGGGGAAGCAATCAGCCCCAGCATTTT. It translates to CASSTWGSNQPQHF. The variable domain in full, completed from reference TRBV5-5 and TRBJ1-5, reads DAGVTQSPTHLIKTRGQQVTLRCSPISGHKSVSWYQQVLGQGPQFIFQYYEKEERGRGNFPDRFSARQFPNYSSELNVNALLLGDSALYLCASSTWGSNQPQHFGDGTRLSIL.

V usage is TRBV3-1 and J usage is TRBJ2-7; 11 bases fit TRBD1. The end of the DNA aligns better with TRBJ2-4, so the J call may be wrong. CDR3 size: 19 residues. CDR1 LGHDT and CDR2 YNNKEL come from the germline V gene (reference sequence). The CDR3 spells CASSQLDRGRSITKNIQYF. In nucleotides, the CDR3 is TGTGCCAGCAGCCAGCTGGACAGGGGGCGTTCAATAACCAAAAACATTCAGTACTTC.

The table lists this clonotype with a few counts. V gene TRBV5-1 combines with J gene TRBJ2-3; D not resolved. This CDR3 spans 15 amino acids. The germline CDR1 and CDR2 sequences are SGHRS and YFSETQ. V was pared by 0 bases and J by 2 bases, with 10 bases between. The CDR3 sequence: CASSLATQFTDTQYF. The CDR3 DNA is TGCGCCAGCAGCTTGGCCACCCAATTCACAGATACGCAGTATTTT.

In its sample, this clonotype was seen a few times. The rearrangement links TRBV20-1 to TRBJ2-7; possibly TRBD1 or TRBD2 for D (6 bases each). V gave up 3 bases and J gave up 0 bases, with 15 bases separating them. Germline-derived CDR1 and CDR2 are DFQATT and SNEGSKA (reference sequence). This CDR3 spans 15 amino acids. The CDR3 sequence is CSARGGGSSSYEQYF. The DNA for the CDR3 is TGCAGTGCTAGGGGGGGCGGATCGAGCTCCTACGAGCAGTACTTC.

In DNA, the CDR3 is TGTGCCAGCAGTTTGTGGGTTGGTGAAGCTTTCTTT. Translating gives CASSLWVGEAFF. This chain joins TRBV12-3 or TRBV12-4 and TRBJ1-1; no reliable D call. CDR3 size: 12 residues. The V end lost 3 bases, the J end lost 7 bases, and 9 bases lay between the germline ends.

The chain uses TRBV5-6 and TRBJ2-7; weak D call: TRBD1 (7 bases). Germline V gives CDR1 SGHDT, CDR2 YYEEEE. Deletions cut 6 bases from V and 0 bases from J, with 16 bases between. The CDR3 is made up of 15 amino acids. CDR3 coding DNA: TGTGCCAGCAATTATCAGGGGGGACCCTCCTACGAGCAGTACTTC. Translating gives CASNYQGGPSYEQYF.

The chain joins TRBV16 to TRBJ2-6; weak D call: TRBD1 (6 bases). Germline V CDR1 and CDR2: KGHSY, FQNENV. The V gene lost 4 bases and the J gene lost 2 bases, with 9 bases spanning the gap. The CDR3 has 15 residues. DNA of the CDR3: TGTGCCAGCAGCCCAAACAGGGCTGGGGCCAACGTCCTGACTTTC. It is translated as CASSPNRAGANVLTF.

The chain employs TRBV7-2 and TRBJ2-1; 8 bases line up with TRBD1. The CDR3 length is 18 residues. CDR1 is SGHTA and CDR2 is FQGNSA in the germline V gene. V lost 6 bases, J lost 3 bases, and 16 bases stayed unmatched. CDR3 nucleotide sequence: TGTGCCAGCAGTAGAACCTGGGATCAGGGGGCCATCTACAATGAGCAGTTCTTC. Translation: CASSRTWDQGAIYNEQFF.

This clonotype has only a few counts. This chain links TRBV4-1 with TRBJ1-5; no clear D gene. The CDR3 has 13 amino acids. Between the trimmed V and J ends, which lost 0 bases and 7 bases, there was a span of 7 bases. Per the germline V gene, CDR1 is MGHRA and CDR2 is YSYEKL. This CDR3 reads CASSQDYSQPQHF. The CDR3 DNA reads as TGCGCCAGCAGCCAAGACTACAGCCAGCCCCAGCATTTT.

The rearrangement links TRBV7-9 to TRBJ1-2; weak D call: TRBD1 (5 bases). This CDR3 is 15 amino acids long. Trimming stripped 1 base from V and 8 bases from J, with 17 bases between. Germline values: CDR1 SEHNR, CDR2 FQNEAQ (reference sequence). As DNA, the CDR3 is TGTGCCAGCAGCTTAGTTTCCGGGGCTAACTTGGGCTACACCTTC. Amino acids: CASSLVSGANLGYTF.

The V and J genes are TRBV20-1 and TRBJ2-2; tentatively, D is TRBD1 (6 bases). Germline CDR1 and CDR2: DFQATT and SNEGSKA (reference sequence). The CDR3 has 14 amino acids. The ends were cut back, 0 bases at V and 4 bases at J, with 9 bases in the middle. As DNA, the CDR3 is TGCAGTGCTAGAGATGTCAGGGGCACCGGGGAGCTGTTTTTT. It translates to CSARDVRGTGELFF.

V usage is TRBV7-9 and J usage is TRBJ2-3, with D tentatively TRBD2 (5 bases). V was cut by 0 bases and J by 6 bases, with 16 bases left in between. CDR3 length: 16 residues. Germline CDR1 is SEHNR and CDR2 is FQNEAQ (reference sequence). CDR3 amino acids: CASSLADLLEQDTQYF. The CDR3 region has the DNA TGTGCCAGCAGCTTAGCCGATCTACTAGAGCAGGATACGCAGTATTTT.

This chain connects TRBV4-3 to TRBJ1-6; 7 nucleotides line up with TRBD1. V trimming: 1 base; J trimming: 9 bases; junction bases outside the gene matches: 9. The V gene's germline CDR1 is LGHNA and CDR2 YSLEER. CDR3 length equals 16 residues. CDR3 nucleotide sequence: TGCGCCAGCAGCCAAGTTCGGTCAGGGGGTAGTTCACCCCTCCACTTT. Encoded protein: CASSQVRSGGSSPLHF.

The chain employs TRBV5-6 and TRBJ1-2; D gene uncertain. CDR3 length: 15 amino acids. Trimming pared 4 bases from V and 2 bases from J, leaving 15 bases between. Germline V gene data show CDR1 as SGHDT and CDR2 as YYEEEE. CDR3 sequence (DNA): TGTGCCAGCAGCCTCGGAGTAGGCAACAACTATGGCTACACCTTC. This gives the protein CASSLGVGNNYGYTF.

The chain recombines TRBV3-1 with TRBJ2-5; a weak D match, TRBD1 (7 bases). Trimming took off 1 base at V and 5 bases at J, with 14 bases between the two ends. Looked up from germline, CDR1 is LGHDT and CDR2 is YNNKEL (reference sequence). The length of the CDR3 is 15 residues. This chain's CDR3 is CASSQVQGRWETQYF. The CDR3, as DNA: TGTGCCAGCAGCCAAGTACAGGGGAGGTGGGAGACCCAGTACTTC.

In this sample, this clonotype turned up once. The chain is built from TRBV12-3 or TRBV12-4 and TRBJ1-6; D is possibly TRBD1 (5 bases). The CDR3 totals 15 residues. Trimming pared 2 bases from V and 10 bases from J, leaving 15 bases between. The CDR3 DNA sequence: TGTGCCAGCAGTTTACTGGCGACCCCAGGGTCACCCCTCCACTTT. Encoded protein: CASSLLATPGSPLHF.

V and J are TRBV27 and TRBJ1-5; D is uncertain. V was pared by 3 bases and J by 4 bases, with 4 bases between. This CDR3 comprises 12 residues. The V gene's germline CDR1 is MNHEY and CDR2 SMNVEV (reference sequence). CDR3 region: CASSFVNQPQHF. Here the CDR3 DNA reads TGTGCCAGCAGTTTCGTGAATCAGCCCCAGCATTTT.

This chain connects TRBV28 to TRBJ2-6, with a tentative D call TRBD2 (6 bases). The CDR3 has 16 amino acids. The germline V gene has CDR1 MDHEN and CDR2 SYDVKM. The ends were cut back, 1 base at V and 0 bases at J, with 7 bases in the middle. The CDR3 bases are TGTGCCAGCAGTTTATTCGGGGGCTCTGGGGCCAACGTCCTGACTTTC. This translates into CASSLFGGSGANVLTF.

The V gene is TRBV9, the J gene TRBJ2-3; the D call may be TRBD1 or TRBD2 (5 bases each). The germline CDR1 and CDR2 sequences are SGDLS and YYNGEE. The ends were cut back, 0 bases at V and 0 bases at J, with 17 bases in the middle. The CDR3 has 18 residues. This chain's CDR3 is CASSVEPLGDRSTDTQYF. CDR3 nucleotide sequence: TGTGCCAGCAGCGTAGAACCCCTCGGGGACCGCAGCACAGATACGCAGTATTTT.

The rearrangement uses TRBV5-5 and TRBJ1-2; TRBD1 might be the D (5 bases). The germline CDR1 and CDR2 sequences are SGHKS and YYEKEE (reference sequence). The CDR3 runs to 14 residues. The V end lost 3 bases, the J end lost 8 bases, and 17 bases lay between the germline ends. Here the CDR3 reads CASSSRDFTGGYTF. CDR3 DNA: TGTGCCAGCAGCTCCAGGGACTTCACGGGCGGCTACACCTTC.

At least ten counts were recorded for this clonotype. J is TRBJ2-5 and V is TRBV5-1; 7 bases agree with TRBD1. The germline CDR1 and CDR2 sequences are SGHRS and YFSETQ. The V and J ends lost 4 bases and 5 bases, in that order; junction bases with no gene match: 8. The CDR3 contains 14 residues. CDR3 in amino acids: CASSSGQEWETQYF. CDR3 in DNA: TGCGCCAGCAGCAGCGGACAGGAATGGGAGACCCAGTACTTC.

This rearrangement joins TRBV7-2 to TRBJ2-1; D is unresolved. The CDR3 extends over 13 amino acids. Trimming removed 9 bases at V and 0 bases at J, with 9 bases between. Germline V gene sequence: CDR1 SGHTA, CDR2 FQGNSA. CDR3 DNA: TGTGCCAGTGACCTTGGCTCCTACAATGAGCAGTTCTTC. Amino acids: CASDLGSYNEQFF.